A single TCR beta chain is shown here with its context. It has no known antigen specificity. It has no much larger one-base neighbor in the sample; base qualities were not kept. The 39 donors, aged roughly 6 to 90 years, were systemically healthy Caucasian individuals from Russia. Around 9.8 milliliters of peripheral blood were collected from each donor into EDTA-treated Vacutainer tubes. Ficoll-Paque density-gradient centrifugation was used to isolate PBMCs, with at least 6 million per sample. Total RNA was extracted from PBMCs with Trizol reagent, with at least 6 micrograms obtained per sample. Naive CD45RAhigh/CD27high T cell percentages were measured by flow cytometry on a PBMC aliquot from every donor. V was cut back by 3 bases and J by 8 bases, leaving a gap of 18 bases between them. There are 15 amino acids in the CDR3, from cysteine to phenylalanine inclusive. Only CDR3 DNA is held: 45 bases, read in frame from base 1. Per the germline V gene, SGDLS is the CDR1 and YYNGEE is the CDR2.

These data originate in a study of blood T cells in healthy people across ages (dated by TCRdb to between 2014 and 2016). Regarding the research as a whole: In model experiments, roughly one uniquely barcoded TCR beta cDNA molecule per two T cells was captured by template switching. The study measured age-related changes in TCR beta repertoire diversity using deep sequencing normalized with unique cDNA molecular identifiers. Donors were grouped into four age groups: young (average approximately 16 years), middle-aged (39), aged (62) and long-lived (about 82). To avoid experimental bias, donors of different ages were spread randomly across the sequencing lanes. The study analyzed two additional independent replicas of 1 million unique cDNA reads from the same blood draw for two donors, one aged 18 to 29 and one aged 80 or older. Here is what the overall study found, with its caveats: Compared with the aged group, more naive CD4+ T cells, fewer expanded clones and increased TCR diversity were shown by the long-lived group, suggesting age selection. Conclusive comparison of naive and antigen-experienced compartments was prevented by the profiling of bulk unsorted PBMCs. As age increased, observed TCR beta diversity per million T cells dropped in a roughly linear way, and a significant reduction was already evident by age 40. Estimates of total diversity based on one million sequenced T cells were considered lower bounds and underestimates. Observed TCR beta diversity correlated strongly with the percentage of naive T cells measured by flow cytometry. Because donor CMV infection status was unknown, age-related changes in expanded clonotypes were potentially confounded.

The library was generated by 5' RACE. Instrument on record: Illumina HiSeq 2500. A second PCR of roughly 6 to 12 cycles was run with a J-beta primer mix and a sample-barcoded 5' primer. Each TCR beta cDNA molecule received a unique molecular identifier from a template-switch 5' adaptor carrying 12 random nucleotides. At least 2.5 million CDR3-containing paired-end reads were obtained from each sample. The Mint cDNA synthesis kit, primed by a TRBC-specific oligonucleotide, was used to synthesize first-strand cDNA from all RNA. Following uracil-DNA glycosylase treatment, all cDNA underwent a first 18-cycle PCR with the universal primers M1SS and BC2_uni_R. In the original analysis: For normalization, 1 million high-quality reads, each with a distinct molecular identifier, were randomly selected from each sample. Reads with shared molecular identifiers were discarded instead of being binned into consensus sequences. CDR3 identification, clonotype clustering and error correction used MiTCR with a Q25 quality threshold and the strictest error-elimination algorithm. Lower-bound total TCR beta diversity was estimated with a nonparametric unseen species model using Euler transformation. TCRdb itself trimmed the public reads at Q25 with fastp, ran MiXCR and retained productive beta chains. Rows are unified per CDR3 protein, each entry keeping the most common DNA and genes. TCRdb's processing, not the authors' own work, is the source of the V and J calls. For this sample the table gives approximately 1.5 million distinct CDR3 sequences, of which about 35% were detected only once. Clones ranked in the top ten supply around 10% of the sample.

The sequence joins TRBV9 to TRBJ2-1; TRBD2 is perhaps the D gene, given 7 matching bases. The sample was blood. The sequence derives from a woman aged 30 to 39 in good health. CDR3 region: CASSAEFGGGHEQFF. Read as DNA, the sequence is TGTGCCAGCAGCGCGGAGTTTGGGGGGGGCCATGAGCAGTTCTTC.